Below, 9 T cell receptor beta chains from the same sample are listed, as sequenced in a study of regulatory T cells in long-lasting Graves disease. Arm-PCR of CDR3 regions and iRepertoire HTBI primers were used to build TCR beta libraries. Using its own MiXCR run on the multiplex PCR reads, TCRdb lists one record per CDR3 protein. The table includes about 430,000 distinct CDR3 sequences, 14% to 15% detected once. Time point noted: newly diagnosed GD, antithyroid drugs for less than 3 months. There was RNA extracted from PBMCs, and the TCR library was made from it. Another study also made use of these data, one on T cells in Graves' hyperthyroidism and ophthalmopathy.

The sequencing here drew on peripheral blood mononuclear cells (PBMCs), taken at new diagnosis, from a patient treated with antithyroid drugs. The receptors derive from a woman aged 35 to 49 with Graves disease.

A few counts support this clonotype. The J gene is TRBJ1-1, the V gene TRBV18; 7 bases fit TRBD1. J was trimmed by 4 bases and V by 0 bases; bases with no gene match: 5. Germline CDR1 reads KGHSH; CDR2 reads LQKENI. The CDR3 loop spans 15 amino acids. CDR3 bases: TGTGCCAGCTCACCACCGACAGGGCGGGGCACTGAAGCTTTCTTT. This encodes CASSPPTGRGTEAFF.

This clonotype was detected only a few times. The CDR3 spells CASSLEGQASSGANVLTF. The CDR3 coding sequence is TGCGCCAGCAGCTTGGAGGGGCAGGCCAGCTCTGGGGCCAACGTCCTGACTTTC. The rearrangement joins TRBV5-1 to TRBJ2-6; D possibly corresponds to TRBD1 (5 bases). Deletions cut 0 bases from V and 0 bases from J, with 13 bases between. This CDR3 is built from 18 residues. CDR1 is SGHRS, CDR2 YFSETQ, per germline.

This clonotype was seen only a few times. This rearrangement joins TRBV4-2 to TRBJ1-2; D is perhaps TRBD1 (6 bases). The CDR3 extends over 15 amino acids. The V gene lost 3 bases and the J gene lost 0 bases, with 11 bases spanning the gap. Looked up from germline, CDR1 is LGHNA and CDR2 is YNFKEQ. This chain's CDR3 is CASSHGGSSNYGYTF. CDR3 nucleotide sequence: TGTGCCAGCAGCCACGGGGGCAGCTCTAACTATGGCTACACCTTC.

This clonotype was seen many times. The chain couples TRBV5-8 to TRBJ2-1; a possible D gene is TRBD2 (6 bases). V lost 0 bases and J lost 9, with 10 bases in between. From germline, CDR1 is SGHTS and CDR2 YDEGEE. The length of the CDR3 is 13 residues. The CDR3 DNA reads TGTGCCAGCAGCTTGGGCGGGGTAGGTGAGCAGTTCTTC. It translates to CASSLGGVGEQFF.

This clonotype has a handful of counts. The chain is built from TRBV28 and TRBJ1-5, with D tentatively TRBD1 (6 bases). This CDR3 spans 14 amino acids. Per germline, CDR1 MDHEN and CDR2 SYDVKM. The V gene lost 6 bases and the J gene lost 6 bases, with 15 bases spanning the gap. The CDR3 reads CASRVTGPSQPQHF. CDR3 in DNA: TGTGCCAGCAGGGTAACAGGGCCGAGTCAGCCCCAGCATTTT.

This clonotype was counted at least ten times. This chain uses TRBV3-1 with TRBJ2-1; D may be TRBD1 (6 bases). The V end lost 1 base, the J end lost 4 bases, and 11 bases lay between the germline ends. CDR1 is LGHDT, CDR2 YNNKEL, per germline (reference sequence). There are 15 residues in the CDR3. CDR3: CASSQVSTGYNEQFF. The CDR3 bases are TGTGCCAGCAGCCAAGTCTCCACAGGGTACAATGAGCAGTTCTTC.

This clonotype has a handful of counts. The chain recombines TRBV10-1 with TRBJ2-5; 8 bases match TRBD1. CDR1 is WNHNN, CDR2 SYGVQD, per germline (reference sequence). The CDR3 loop spans 14 amino acids. The V gene end was trimmed by 6 bases and the J gene end by 4 bases; junction bases not matched to a gene: 7. CDR3 loop: CASSETGEPETQYF. Here the CDR3 DNA reads TGCGCCAGCAGCGAGACAGGGGAACCAGAGACCCAGTACTTC.

In this sample, this clonotype turned up many times. The chain links TRBV28 to TRBJ2-7; no firm D call. Looked up from germline, CDR1 is MDHEN and CDR2 is SYDVKM. Trimming stripped 5 bases from V and 2 bases from J, with 13 bases between. There are 14 residues in the CDR3. The CDR3 loop is CASSPATLAYEQYF. DNA of the CDR3: TGTGCCAGCAGTCCTGCGACACTCGCCTACGAGCAGTACTTC.

This clonotype was seen ten or more times. This rearrangement joins TRBV6-5 to TRBJ2-5, with TRBD1 as a possible D gene (6 bases). The ends were cut back, 4 bases at V and 5 bases at J, with 11 bases in the middle. The CDR3 contains 13 residues. The germline V gene has CDR1 MNHEY and CDR2 SVGAGI. The CDR3 loop is CASSSGAGETQYF. DNA for the CDR3: TGTGCCAGCAGTTCAGGGGCAGGGGAGACCCAGTACTTC.